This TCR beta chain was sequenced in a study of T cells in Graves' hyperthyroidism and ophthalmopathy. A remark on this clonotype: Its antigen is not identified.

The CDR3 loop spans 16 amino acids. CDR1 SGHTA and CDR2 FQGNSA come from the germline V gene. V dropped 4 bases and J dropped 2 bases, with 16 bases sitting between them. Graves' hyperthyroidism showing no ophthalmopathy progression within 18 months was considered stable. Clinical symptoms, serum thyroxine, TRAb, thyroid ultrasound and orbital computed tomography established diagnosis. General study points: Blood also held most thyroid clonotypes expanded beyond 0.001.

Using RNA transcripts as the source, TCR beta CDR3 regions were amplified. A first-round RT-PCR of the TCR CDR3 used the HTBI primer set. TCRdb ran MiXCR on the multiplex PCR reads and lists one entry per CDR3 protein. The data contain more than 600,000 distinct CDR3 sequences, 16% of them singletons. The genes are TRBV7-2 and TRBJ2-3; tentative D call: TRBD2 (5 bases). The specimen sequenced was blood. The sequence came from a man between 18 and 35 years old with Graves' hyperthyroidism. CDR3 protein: CASSSSEGRATDTQYF. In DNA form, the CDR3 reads TGTGCCAGCAGCTCCTCTGAGGGCCGGGCCACAGATACGCAGTATTTT.